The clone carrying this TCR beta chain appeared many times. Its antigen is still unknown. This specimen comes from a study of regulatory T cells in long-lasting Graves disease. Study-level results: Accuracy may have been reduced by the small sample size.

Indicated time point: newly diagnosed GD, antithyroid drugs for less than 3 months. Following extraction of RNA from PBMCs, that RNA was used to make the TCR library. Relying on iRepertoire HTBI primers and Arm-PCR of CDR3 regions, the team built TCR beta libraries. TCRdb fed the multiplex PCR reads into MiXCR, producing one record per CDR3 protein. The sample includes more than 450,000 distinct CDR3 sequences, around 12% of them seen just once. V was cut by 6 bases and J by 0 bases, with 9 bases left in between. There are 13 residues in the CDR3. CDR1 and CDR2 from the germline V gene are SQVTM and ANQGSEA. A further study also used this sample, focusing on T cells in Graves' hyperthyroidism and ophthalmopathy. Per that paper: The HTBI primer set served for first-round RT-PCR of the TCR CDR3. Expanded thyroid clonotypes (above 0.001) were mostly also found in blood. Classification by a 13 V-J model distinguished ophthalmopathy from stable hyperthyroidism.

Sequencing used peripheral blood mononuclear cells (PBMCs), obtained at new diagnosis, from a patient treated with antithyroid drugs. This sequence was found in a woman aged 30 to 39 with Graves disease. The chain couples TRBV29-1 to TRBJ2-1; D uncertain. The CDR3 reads CSVTWDSYNEQFF. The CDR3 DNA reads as TGCAGCGTAACTTGGGACTCCTACAATGAGCAGTTCTTC.